This record concerns one T cell receptor (beta chain) sequence. Its antigen is currently unknown. Germline V gene data show CDR1 as MNHEY and CDR2 as SMNVEV (reference sequence). After removal of 0 bases from V and 4 bases from J, the junction contained 6 bases not matched to a gene. This CDR3 contains 16 residues. TCRdb keeps only in-frame clones here, not all; method: immunoSEQ multiplex PCR. The sample lists 55,000 to 70,000 clones, 75% to 90% occurring once. The data derive from a study of OX40 agonist ivuxolimab in advanced cancers. Whole-study context: Patients with hepatocellular carcinoma, melanoma, renal cell or head and neck cancer made up the dose-escalation patients.

Study-wide findings and caveats: Expanded clones belonging to CD8+ T cells outnumbered, on average, those of CD4+. Specificity for antigen went undetermined in the expanded peripheral T cells.

A history of autoimmune disease or systemic immunosuppression excluded patients. The chain carries TRBV27 and TRBJ1-2, with 9 nucleotides matching TRBD1. The specimen was CD4+ or CD8+ T cells sorted from blood, collected in a trial of the OX40 agonist ivuxolimab. This clonotype was obtained from an adult with an advanced solid tumor such as melanoma, head and neck, liver or kidney cancer. CDR3 nucleotide sequence: TGTGCCAGCAGTTTATCGGGGACAGGGCAGGCCTATGGCTACACCTTC. Protein: CASSLSGTGQAYGYTF.